This T cell receptor (beta chain) was identified during a study of blood T cell repertoires in COVID-19. Study background: Specimens from acute and convalescent COVID-19 originated in the United States, Italy and Spain. T cells, B-cell-depleted T cells, or PBMCs supplied cDNA or gDNA.

Original processing methods: Amplification with reference gene primers provided the estimates of nucleated cell counts. Sequencing used immunoSEQ multiplex PCR; TCRdb keeps in-frame clones, though not all of them. V and J calls and clone size are those listed in that table; D and trimming were worked out from the DNA. The profile shows around 270,000 clones, around 89% of them singletons. Sequenced: peripheral blood. This TCR was recovered from a man aged 25 to 40 with acute or convalescent COVID-19.

This CDR3 reads CASSSQGDTNTEAFF. CDR3 DNA sequence: TGTGCCAGCTCATCCCAAGGAGATACGAACACTGAAGCTTTCTTT. The gene calls are TRBV18 and TRBJ1-1; D is uncertain. This CDR3 has 15 residues. V lost 5 bases and J 1 base, leaving 14 bases between the germline ends. Germline lookup yields CDR1 KGHSH and CDR2 LQKENI.